This T cell receptor beta chain was sequenced in a study of blood T cell repertoires in COVID-19. Study information: From the United States, Italy and Spain came samples of acute and convalescent COVID-19.

Seattle patient enrollment occurred during active infection, with longitudinal follow-up thereafter. The V end lost 5 bases, the J end lost 0 bases, and 17 bases lay between the germline ends. Per the germline V gene, CDR1 is LNHDA and CDR2 is SQIVND (reference sequence). The CDR3 spans 17 residues. Per the original data handling: Using reference gene primer amplification, nucleated cell counts were estimated. The data were produced by immunoSEQ multiplex PCR, yet TCRdb's version contains in-frame clones alone and is incomplete. D and trimming come from the DNA, and the V and J calls and clone size come from that table. The sample records around 160,000 clones, 80% to 90% being singletons.

This TCR was sampled from a woman in her sixties with COVID-19, enrolled during active disease. Sequenced sample: peripheral blood. The rearrangement uses TRBV19 and TRBJ1-5; the D gene is possibly TRBD1 (6 bases). The CDR3 DNA sequence: TGTGCCAGTAGTTTACAGGGCTCCGAGTATAGCAATCAGCCCCAGCATTTT. Translating gives CASSLQGSEYSNQPQHF. Together with reference TRBV19 and TRBJ1-5, the CDR3 gives the full variable domain: DGGITQSPKYLFRKEGQNVTLSCEQNLNHDAMYWYRQDPGQGLRLIYYSQIVNDFQKGDIAEGYSVSREKKESFPLTVTSAQKNPTAFYLCASSLQGSEYSNQPQHFGDGTRLSIL.